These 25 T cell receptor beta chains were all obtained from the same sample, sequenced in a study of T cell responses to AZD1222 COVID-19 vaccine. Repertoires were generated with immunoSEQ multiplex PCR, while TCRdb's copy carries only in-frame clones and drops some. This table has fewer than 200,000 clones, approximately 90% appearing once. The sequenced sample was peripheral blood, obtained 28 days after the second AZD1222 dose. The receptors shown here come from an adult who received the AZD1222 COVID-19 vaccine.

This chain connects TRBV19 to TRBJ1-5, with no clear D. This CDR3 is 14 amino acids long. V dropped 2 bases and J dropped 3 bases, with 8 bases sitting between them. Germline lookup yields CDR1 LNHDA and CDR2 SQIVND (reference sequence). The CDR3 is CASSISGNNQPQHF. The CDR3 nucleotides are TGTGCCAGTAGTATATCTGGAAACAATCAGCCCCAGCATTTT.

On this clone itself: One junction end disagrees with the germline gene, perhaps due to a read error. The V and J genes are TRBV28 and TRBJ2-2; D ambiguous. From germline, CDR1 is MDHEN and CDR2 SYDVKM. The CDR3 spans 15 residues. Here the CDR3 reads CAGSLGRIGTGELFF. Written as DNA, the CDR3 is TGTGCCGGCAGTTTAGGAAGGATAGGCACCGGGGAGCTGTTTTTT.

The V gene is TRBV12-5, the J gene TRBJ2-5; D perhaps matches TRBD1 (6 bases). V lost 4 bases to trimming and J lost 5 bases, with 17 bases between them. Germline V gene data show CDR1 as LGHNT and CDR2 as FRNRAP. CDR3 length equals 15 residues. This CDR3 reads CASGSLPGVRETQYF. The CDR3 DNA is TGTGCTAGTGGTTCGCTTCCAGGGGTTAGGGAGACCCAGTACTTC.

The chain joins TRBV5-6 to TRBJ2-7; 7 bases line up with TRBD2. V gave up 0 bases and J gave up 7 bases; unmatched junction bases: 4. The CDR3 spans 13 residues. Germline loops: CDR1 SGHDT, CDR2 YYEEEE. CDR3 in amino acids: CASSLVAGEEQYF. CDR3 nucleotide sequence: TGTGCCAGCAGCTTGGTTGCGGGGGAAGAGCAGTACTTC.

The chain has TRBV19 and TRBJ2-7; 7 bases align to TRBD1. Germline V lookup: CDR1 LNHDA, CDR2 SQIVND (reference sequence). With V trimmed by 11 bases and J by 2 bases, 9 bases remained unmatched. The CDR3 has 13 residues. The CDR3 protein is CASRAGGTYEQYF. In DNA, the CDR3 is TGTGCCTCCAGAGCAGGGGGTACCTACGAGCAGTACTTC.

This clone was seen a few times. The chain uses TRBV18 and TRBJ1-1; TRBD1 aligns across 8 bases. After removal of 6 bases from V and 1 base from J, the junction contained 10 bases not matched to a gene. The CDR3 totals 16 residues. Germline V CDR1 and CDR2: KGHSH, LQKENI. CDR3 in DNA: TGTGCCAGCTCGATGAGCATGGACAGGGCGAACACTGAAGCTTTCTTT. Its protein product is CASSMSMDRANTEAFF.

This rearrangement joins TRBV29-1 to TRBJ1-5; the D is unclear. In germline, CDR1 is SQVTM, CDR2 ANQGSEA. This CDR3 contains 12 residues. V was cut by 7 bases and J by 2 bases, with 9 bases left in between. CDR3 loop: CSAMTGNQPQHF. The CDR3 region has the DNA TGCAGCGCCATGACCGGCAATCAGCCCCAGCATTTT.

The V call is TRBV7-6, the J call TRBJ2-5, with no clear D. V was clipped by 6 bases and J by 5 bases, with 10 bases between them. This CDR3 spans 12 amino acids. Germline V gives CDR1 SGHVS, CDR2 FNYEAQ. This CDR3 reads CASRSLGETQYF. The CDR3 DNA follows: TGTGCCAGCAGATCCCTAGGGGAGACCCAGTACTTC. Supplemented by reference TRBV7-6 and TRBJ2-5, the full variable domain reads GAGVSQSPRYKVTKRGQDVALRCDPISGHVSLYWYRQALGQGPEFLTYFNYEAQQDKSGLPNDRFSAERPEGSISTLTIQRTEQRDSAMYRCASRSLGETQYFGPGTRLLVL.

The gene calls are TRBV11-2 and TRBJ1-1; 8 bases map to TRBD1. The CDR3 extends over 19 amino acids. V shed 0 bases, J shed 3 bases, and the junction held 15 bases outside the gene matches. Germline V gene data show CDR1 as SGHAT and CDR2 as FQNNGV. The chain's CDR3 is CASSLEWDRITLGDTEAFF. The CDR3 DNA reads TGTGCCAGCAGCTTAGAGTGGGACAGGATAACGCTGGGGGACACTGAAGCTTTCTTT. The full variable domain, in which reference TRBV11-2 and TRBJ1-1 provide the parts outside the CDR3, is EAGVAQSPRYKIIEKRQSVAFWCNPISGHATLYWYQQILGQGPKLLIQFQNNGVVDDSQLPKDRFSAERLKGVDSTLKIQPAKLEDSAVYLCASSLEWDRITLGDTEAFFGQGTRLTVV.

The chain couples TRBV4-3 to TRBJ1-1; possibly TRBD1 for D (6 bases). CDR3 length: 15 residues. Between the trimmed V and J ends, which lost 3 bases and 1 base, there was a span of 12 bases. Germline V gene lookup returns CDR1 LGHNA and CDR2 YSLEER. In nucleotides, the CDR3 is TGCGCCAGCAGCCAGGAGGGGGGGAGGAACACTGAAGCTTTCTTT. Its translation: CASSQEGGRNTEAFF.

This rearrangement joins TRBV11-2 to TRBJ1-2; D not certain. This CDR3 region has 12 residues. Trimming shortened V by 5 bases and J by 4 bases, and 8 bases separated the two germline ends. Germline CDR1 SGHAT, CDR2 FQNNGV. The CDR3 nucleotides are TGTGCCAGCAGCCATCTTCTCTATGGCTACACCTTC. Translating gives CASSHLLYGYTF.

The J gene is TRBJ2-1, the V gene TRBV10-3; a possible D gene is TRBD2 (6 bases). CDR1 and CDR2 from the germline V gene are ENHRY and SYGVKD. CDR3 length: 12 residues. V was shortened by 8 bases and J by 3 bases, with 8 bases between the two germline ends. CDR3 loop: CAISDYYNEQFF. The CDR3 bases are TGTGCCATCTCGGACTACTACAATGAGCAGTTCTTC.

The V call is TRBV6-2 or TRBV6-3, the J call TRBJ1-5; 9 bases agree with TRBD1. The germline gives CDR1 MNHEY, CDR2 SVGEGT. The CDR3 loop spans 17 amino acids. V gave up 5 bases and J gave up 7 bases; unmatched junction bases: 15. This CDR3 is CASSPPGQGLPEQPQHF. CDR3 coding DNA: TGTGCCAGCAGTCCCCCAGGACAGGGGCTCCCTGAGCAGCCCCAGCATTTT.

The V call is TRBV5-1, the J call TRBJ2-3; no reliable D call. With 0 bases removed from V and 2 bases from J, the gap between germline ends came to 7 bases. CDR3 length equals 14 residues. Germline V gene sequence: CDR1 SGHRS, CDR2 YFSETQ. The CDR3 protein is CASSLVNPTDTQYF. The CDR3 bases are TGCGCCAGCAGCTTGGTCAACCCCACAGATACGCAGTATTTT.

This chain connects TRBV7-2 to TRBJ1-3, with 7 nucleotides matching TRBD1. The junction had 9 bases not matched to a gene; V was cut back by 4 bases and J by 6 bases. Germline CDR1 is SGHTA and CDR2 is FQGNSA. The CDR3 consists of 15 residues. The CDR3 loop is CASSSHRGLANTIYF. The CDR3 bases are TGTGCCAGCAGCTCACACAGGGGACTGGCAAACACCATATATTTT.

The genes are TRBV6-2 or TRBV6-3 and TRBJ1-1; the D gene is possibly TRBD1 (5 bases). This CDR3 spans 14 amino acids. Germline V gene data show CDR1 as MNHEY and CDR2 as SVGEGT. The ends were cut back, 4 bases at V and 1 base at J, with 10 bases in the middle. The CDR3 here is CASSSGQGNTEAFF. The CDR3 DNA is TGTGCCAGCAGTTCCGGGCAGGGGAACACTGAAGCTTTCTTT.

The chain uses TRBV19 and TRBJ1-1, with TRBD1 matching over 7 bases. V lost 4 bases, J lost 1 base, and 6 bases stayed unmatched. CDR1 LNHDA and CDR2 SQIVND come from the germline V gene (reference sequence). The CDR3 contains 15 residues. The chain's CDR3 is CASSTRDRWNTEAFF. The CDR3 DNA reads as TGTGCCAGTAGTACCAGGGACAGATGGAACACTGAAGCTTTCTTT.

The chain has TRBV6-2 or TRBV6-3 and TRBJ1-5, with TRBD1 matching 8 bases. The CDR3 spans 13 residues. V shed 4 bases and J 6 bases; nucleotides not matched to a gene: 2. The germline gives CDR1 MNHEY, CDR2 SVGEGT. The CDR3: CASSLQGAQPQHF. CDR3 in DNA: TGTGCCAGCAGTTTGCAGGGGGCTCAGCCCCAGCATTTT.

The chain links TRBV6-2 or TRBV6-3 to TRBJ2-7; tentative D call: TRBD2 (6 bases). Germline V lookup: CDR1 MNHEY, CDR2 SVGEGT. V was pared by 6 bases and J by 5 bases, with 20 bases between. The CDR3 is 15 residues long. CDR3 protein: CASSDWRGREDEQYF. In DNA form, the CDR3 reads TGTGCCAGCAGCGATTGGCGGGGACGAGAAGACGAGCAGTACTTC.

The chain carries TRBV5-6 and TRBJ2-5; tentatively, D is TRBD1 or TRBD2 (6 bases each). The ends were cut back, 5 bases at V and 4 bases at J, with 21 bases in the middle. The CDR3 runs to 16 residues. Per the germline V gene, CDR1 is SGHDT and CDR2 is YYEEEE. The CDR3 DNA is TGTGCCAGCAGATCCGGAGGGGGAGCGCAAGGAGAGACCCAGTACTTC. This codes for CASRSGGGAQGETQYF.

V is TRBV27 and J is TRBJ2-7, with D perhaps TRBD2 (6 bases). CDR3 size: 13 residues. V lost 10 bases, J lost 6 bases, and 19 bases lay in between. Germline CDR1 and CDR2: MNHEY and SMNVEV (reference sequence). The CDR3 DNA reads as TGTGCCACCAACGGAGGGGTAACAGGCGAGCAGTACTTC. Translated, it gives CATNGGVTGEQYF.

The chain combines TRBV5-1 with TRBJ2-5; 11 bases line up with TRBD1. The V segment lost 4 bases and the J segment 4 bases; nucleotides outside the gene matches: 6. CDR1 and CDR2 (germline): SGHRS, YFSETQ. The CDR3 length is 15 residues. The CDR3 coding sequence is TGCGCCAGCAGCCTACTCGGGACAGGGGGAGAGACCCAGTACTTC. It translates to CASSLLGTGGETQYF.

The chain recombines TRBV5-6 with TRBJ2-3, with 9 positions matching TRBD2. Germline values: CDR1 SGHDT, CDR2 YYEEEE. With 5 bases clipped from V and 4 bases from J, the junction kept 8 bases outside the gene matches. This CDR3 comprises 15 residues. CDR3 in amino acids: CASSHSSGVADTQYF. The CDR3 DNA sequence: TGTGCCAGCAGTCACTCTAGCGGGGTGGCAGATACGCAGTATTTT.

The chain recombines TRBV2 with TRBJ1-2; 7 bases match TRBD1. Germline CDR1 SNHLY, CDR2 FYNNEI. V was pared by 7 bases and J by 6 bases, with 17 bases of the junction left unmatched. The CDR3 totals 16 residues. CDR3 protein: CASTGGRGEVYHGYTF. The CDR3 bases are TGTGCCAGCACCGGTGGCAGGGGGGAGGTTTACCATGGCTACACCTTC.

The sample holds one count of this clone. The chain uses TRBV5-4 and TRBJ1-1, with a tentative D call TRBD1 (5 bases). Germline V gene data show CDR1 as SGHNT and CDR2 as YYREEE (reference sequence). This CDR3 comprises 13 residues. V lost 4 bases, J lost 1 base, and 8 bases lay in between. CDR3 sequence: CASSAGTNTEAFF. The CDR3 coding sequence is TGTGCCAGCAGCGCAGGGACGAACACTGAAGCTTTCTTT.